The T cell receptor beta chain under discussion was sequenced for a study of identifying expanded T cells in peripheral blood. Germline V gene sequence: CDR1 MNHEY, CDR2 SMNVEV (reference sequence). Unmatched junction bases numbered 16, after V lost 5 bases and J lost 6 bases. The CDR3 is made up of 17 amino acids. Clones were read by immunoSEQ multiplex PCR, and TCRdb kept only the in-frame ones, dropping some. This repertoire shows some 75,000 clones, almost 90% found once; its top ten account for around 3.3%. The clonotype was recovered from a person aged 18-70 years in good health. The gene calls are TRBV27 and TRBJ2-3; 8 nucleotides align to TRBD2. The sample taken for sequencing was blood. CDR3 DNA: TGTGCCAGCAGTGTACTATTCGTAGCGGGATACCCCGATACGCAGTATTTT. This translates into CASSVLFVAGYPDTQYF.